The 3 T cell receptor beta chains below come from one sample, sequenced in a study of blood T cell repertoires in COVID-19. The assay was immunoSEQ multiplex PCR, and TCRdb's table has in-frame clones only and misses some. The data show 150,000 to 170,000 clones, around 84% seen once. Specimen: peripheral blood. These receptors were collected from an elderly man with acute or convalescent COVID-19.

The genes are TRBV5-4 and TRBJ2-1; 13 bases agree with TRBD2. This CDR3 has 19 amino acids. CDR1 SGHNT and CDR2 YYREEE come from the germline V gene (reference sequence). The V segment lost 2 bases and the J segment 7 bases; nucleotides outside the gene matches: 15. The CDR3 sequence: CASSLSRTSGGPLENEQFF. The CDR3 nucleotides read TGTGCCAGCAGCTTATCTCGGACTAGCGGGGGCCCCTTAGAAAATGAGCAGTTCTTC.

The rearrangement joins TRBV7-2 to TRBJ1-2; D is uncertain. Germline lookup yields CDR1 SGHTA and CDR2 FQGNSA. The V end was cut by 5 bases, the J end by 3 bases, with 4 bases between. CDR3 size: 11 residues. The CDR3 protein is CASSIDYGYTF. The CDR3 coding sequence is TGTGCCAGCAGCATCGACTATGGCTACACCTTC.

J is TRBJ1-6 and V is TRBV7-2; TRBD1 matches at 9 bases. Germline lookup yields CDR1 SGHTA and CDR2 FQGNSA. The length of the CDR3 is 16 residues. J gave up 6 bases and V 5 bases, and 8 bases lay outside the gene matches. CDR3 in DNA: TGTGCCAGCAGCCAGGGCGGGACAGGGTCTAATTCACCCCTCCACTTT. It encodes CASSQGGTGSNSPLHF.